These 16 T cell receptor beta chains share one sample of origin, sequenced in a study of shared clonotypes between healthy human individuals. TCRdb's table, derived via immunoSEQ multiplex PCR, lists solely in-frame clones and lacks some. The sample yields approximately 720,000 clones, about 91% seen once. In the naive CD8 group, cells lacked CD45RO and were positively selected for CCR7, so terminally differentiated effector memory CD45RA+ cells were left out. Sample: naive CD8+ T cells sorted from blood. Receptor source: a man younger than 45 in good health.

The chain joins TRBV6-5 to TRBJ1-1, with TRBD1 identical over 7 bases. In germline, CDR1 is MNHEY, CDR2 SVGAGI. The CDR3 covers 15 residues. Losses at the gene ends were 5 bases for V and 1 base for J; bases not matched to a gene: 7. The CDR3 nucleotides read TGTGCCAGCAGTCGGTCCGCAGGGGGGAACACTGAAGCTTTCTTT. Protein product: CASSRSAGGNTEAFF.

This chain uses TRBV5-6 with TRBJ2-1, with D unclear. The V and J ends lost 0 bases and 0 bases respectively, with 10 bases between them. The length of the CDR3 is 16 residues. Germline CDR1 and CDR2: SGHDT and YYEEEE. CDR3 in amino acids: CASSLAGSSSYNEQFF. CDR3 bases: TGTGCCAGCAGCTTGGCCGGGTCAAGCTCCTACAATGAGCAGTTCTTC.

The chain uses TRBV19 and TRBJ2-3, with D hard to call. This CDR3 contains 18 residues. The germline gives CDR1 LNHDA, CDR2 SQIVND (reference sequence). V was clipped by 4 bases and J by 2 bases, with 22 bases between them. CDR3 amino acids: CASSNHPPWARTTDTQYF. In DNA form, the CDR3 reads TGTGCCAGTAGTAATCACCCTCCCTGGGCGAGGACCACAGATACGCAGTATTTT.

The chain carries TRBV11-1 and TRBJ2-7; D gene ambiguous. V lost 2 bases and J 4 bases, leaving 12 bases between the germline ends. The germline gives CDR1 SGHAT, CDR2 FQDESV (reference sequence). This CDR3 region has 14 residues. The CDR3: CASSLKIFAYEQYF. CDR3 in DNA: TGTGCCAGCAGCTTAAAAATCTTCGCTTACGAGCAGTACTTC. Full variable domain (rest looked up from reference TRBV11-1 and TRBJ2-7): EAEVAQSPRYKITEKSQAVAFWCDPISGHATLYWYRQILGQGPELLVQFQDESVVDDSQLPKDRFSAERLKGVDSTLKIQPAELGDSAMYLCASSLKIFAYEQYFGPGTRLTVT.

CDR3: CASSLEAVAYQETQYF. The CDR3 DNA reads as TGTGCCAGCAGCTTAGAGGCGGTAGCGTACCAAGAGACCCAGTACTTC. V and J are TRBV7-8 and TRBJ2-5, with D perhaps matching TRBD2 (5 bases). In germline, CDR1 is SGHVS, CDR2 FQNEAQ. Trimming took 1 base from V and 0 from J, leaving 12 bases between them. This CDR3 has 16 residues.

J is TRBJ2-5 and V is TRBV7-9, with 7 bases aligning to TRBD1. Trimming took 7 bases from V and 3 from J; bases not matched to a gene: 8. Germline CDR1 and CDR2: SEHNR and FQNEAQ (reference sequence). The CDR3 length is 14 residues. CDR3 loop: CASTTWDREETQYF. In DNA form, the CDR3 reads TGTGCCAGCACAACATGGGACAGAGAAGAGACCCAGTACTTC.

The genes are TRBV5-1 and TRBJ2-7; TRBD1 aligns across 11 bases. Germline-derived CDR1 and CDR2 are SGHRS and YFSETQ. The CDR3 runs 15 residues. With 3 bases clipped from V and 7 bases from J, the junction kept 9 bases outside the gene matches. The DNA for the CDR3 is TGCGCCAGCAGCTCGGGACAGGGGGTCCCGCAGGAGCAGTACTTC. It encodes CASSSGQGVPQEQYF.

V and J are TRBV7-9 and TRBJ1-4; 7 positions match TRBD1. The germline CDR1 and CDR2 sequences are SEHNR and FQNEAQ (reference sequence). V was clipped by 5 bases and J by 4 bases; unmatched bases: 7. The CDR3 covers 15 residues. The CDR3 bases are TGTGCCAGCAGCAGAACAGGGGCGCGTAATGAAAAACTGTTTTTT. This encodes CASSRTGARNEKLFF.

V and J are TRBV6-5 and TRBJ2-7; D remains ambiguous. Germline V gives CDR1 MNHEY, CDR2 SVGAGI. V shed 2 bases and J shed 2 bases, with 7 bases lying between them. This CDR3 is 13 amino acids long. The CDR3, as DNA: TGTGCCAGCAGTTACGCGTTCACCTACGAGCAGTACTTC. The encoded protein is CASSYAFTYEQYF.

The chain has TRBV4-2 and TRBJ2-7; D is undetermined. Germline lookup yields CDR1 LGHNA and CDR2 YNFKEQ. V lost 1 base to trimming and J lost 0 bases, with 7 bases between them. This CDR3 contains 14 residues. The CDR3 sequence is CASSQGASSYEQYF. The CDR3, as DNA: TGTGCCAGCAGCCAAGGTGCGAGCTCCTACGAGCAGTACTTC.

This sequence joins TRBV4-1 and TRBJ1-1; D perhaps matches TRBD1 (5 bases). The CDR3 totals 15 residues. CDR1 is MGHRA and CDR2 is YSYEKL in the germline V gene. The V and J ends lost 0 bases and 0 bases respectively, with 8 bases between them. The CDR3 reads CASSQEGAVNTEAFF. In DNA, the CDR3 is TGCGCCAGCAGCCAAGAAGGGGCAGTGAACACTGAAGCTTTCTTT.

This chain uses TRBV27 with TRBJ2-1; 9 bases line up with TRBD2. V lost 3 bases and J lost 0; bases outside the gene matches: 6. This CDR3 is built from 17 residues. The V gene's germline CDR1 is MNHEY and CDR2 SMNVEV (reference sequence). CDR3 nucleotide sequence: TGTGCCAGCAGTTTGACCGTTAGCGGGAGCTCCTACAATGAGCAGTTCTTC. It is translated as CASSLTVSGSSYNEQFF.

The count of this clone is one. The chain links TRBV28 to TRBJ1-5; no clear D gene. The CDR3 totals 14 residues. With 2 bases removed from V and 7 bases from J, the gap between germline ends came to 12 bases. CDR1 is MDHEN, CDR2 SYDVKM, per germline. The DNA for the CDR3 is TGTGCCAGCAGTTTAAGGGTTTTGGGACAGCCCCAGCATTTT. This encodes CASSLRVLGQPQHF.

The chain employs TRBV4-1 and TRBJ1-1; TRBD1 aligns across 8 bases. Germline loops: CDR1 MGHRA, CDR2 YSYEKL. This CDR3 contains 13 residues. V was pared by 3 bases and J by 3 bases, with 0 bases of the junction left unmatched. Written as DNA, the CDR3 is TGCGCCAGCAGCCAGGACAGGGACACTGAAGCTTTCTTT. Its translation: CASSQDRDTEAFF.

This clone was found once. CDR3 sequence (DNA): TGTGCCAGCAGTGAACCTTCCGGGACGGCTATTGAAGCTTTCTTT. It encodes CASSEPSGTAIEAFF. This chain connects TRBV2 to TRBJ1-1; weak D call: TRBD1 (5 bases). Germline CDR1 SNHLY, CDR2 FYNNEI. V was cut by 2 bases and J by 7 bases, with 17 bases left in between. The CDR3 runs to 15 residues.

In regard to this clone: In the same sample, other DNA sequences code for this CDR3. The chain carries TRBV27 and TRBJ2-7; 12 nucleotides agree with TRBD2. From germline, CDR1 is MNHEY and CDR2 SMNVEV (reference sequence). CDR3 size: 14 residues. Trimming removed 6 bases from V and 4 bases from J; junction bases left unmatched: 4. The CDR3, as DNA: TGTGCCAGCAGCCCTGGACTAGCGGGATACGAGCAGTACTTC. Its protein product is CASSPGLAGYEQYF.